The table lists the clone carrying this TCR beta chain with many counts. The antigen remains undetermined. Sequence at one end of the junction differs from germline and may be a read error. The germline gives CDR1 SGHNT, CDR2 YENEEA. The CDR3 spans 12 residues. Samples came from axillary lymph nodes draining the breast cancer. TCRdb independently ran MiXCR on the multiplex PCR reads; one entry per CDR3 protein. The sample lists roughly 100,000 distinct CDR3 sequences, 30% occurring once. The data originate from a study of breast tumors, draining lymph nodes, adjacent tissues. Study-wide results and caveats: Compared with basal-like, luminal-like tumors shared significantly more repertoire with nontumor tissue. Tumor TCR diversity was below lymph nodes but above nontumor tissue. Data only fit, rather than demonstrated, lymph node origin of most tumor T cells.

This TCR came from a female donor with breast cancer. Some clones in this sample may be carry-over from other donors' samples. Source material: axillary lymph node tissue. The chain couples TRBV11-3 to TRBJ2-1, with 9 bases identical to TRBD1. CDR3 protein: CASSLGGDRVIF. CDR3 DNA: TGTGCCAGCAGCTTAGGTGGGGACAGGGTGATCTTC.